These T cell receptor beta chains were read from a single sample in a study of identical twins. TCRdb re-called the 5' RACE reads through MiXCR, storing one row per CDR3 protein. This table has more than 400,000 distinct CDR3 sequences, around 15% appearing once. The data were also submitted as part of a second study, on yellow fever vaccine responses in identical twins.

Specimen: CD4+ T cells sorted from blood. These receptors were collected from a woman aged 18-29 years in good health. CDR3s include the opening cysteine and the closing phenylalanine or tryptophan. Fields, in order: V gene, J gene, CDR3 length, CDR3 protein.

V: TRBV20-1; J: TRBJ2-7; length: 15; CDR3: CSATSTGPLLSEQYF
V: TRBV11-3; J: TRBJ2-5; length: 14; CDR3: CASSPGPTQETQYF
V: TRBV5-1; J: TRBJ2-3; length: 17; CDR3: CASSLALADSSTDTQYF
V: TRBV5-1; J: TRBJ2-5; length: 14; CDR3: CASSLSAGQETQYF
V: TRBV29-1; J: TRBJ2-1; length: 11; CDR3: CSVGGGDEQFF
V: TRBV20-1; J: TRBJ2-5; length: 11; CDR3: CSASGGETQYF
V: TRBV12-3/TRBV12-4; J: TRBJ1-4; length: 13; CDR3: CASSLDGLEKLFF
V: TRBV6-1; J: TRBJ2-4; length: 15; CDR3: CASTGAGLAKNIQYF
V: TRBV29-1; J: TRBJ2-1; length: 14; CDR3: CSVERTSGNYEQFF
V: TRBV24-1; J: TRBJ2-1; length: 15; CDR3: CATSDFLDPYNEQFF
V: TRBV7-2; J: TRBJ2-1; length: 15; CDR3: CASSLAAGGYNEQFF
V: TRBV10-3; J: TRBJ2-5; length: 14; CDR3: CAISGGDSKETQYF
V: TRBV6-1; J: TRBJ1-5; length: 14; CDR3: CASSTRGAVQPQHF
V: TRBV20-1; J: TRBJ2-7; length: 15; CDR3: CSAKPRQGQGGEQYF
V: TRBV12-3/TRBV12-4; J: TRBJ1-6; length: 14; CDR3: CASSFQGLNSPLHF
V: TRBV6-2/TRBV6-3; J: TRBJ2-1; length: 15; CDR3: CASSPGLAGINEQFF
V: TRBV27; J: TRBJ2-3; length: 18; CDR3: CASSLSPGLAGVRDTQYF
V: TRBV5-1; J: TRBJ2-1; length: 15; CDR3: CASSPGGLTNNEQFF
V: TRBV29-1; J: TRBJ1-1; length: 14; CDR3: CSVETGLVNTEAFF
V: TRBV12-3/TRBV12-4; J: TRBJ2-1; length: 15; CDR3: CASSRDRAWYNEQFF
V: TRBV20-1; J: TRBJ2-3; length: 17; CDR3: CSVVRTSGTSSTDTQYF
V: TRBV12-3/TRBV12-4; J: TRBJ2-7; length: 14; CDR3: CASSPPHGAYEQYF
V: TRBV20-1; J: TRBJ2-7; length: 13; CDR3: CSTPGKGLYEQYF
V: TRBV5-1; J: TRBJ1-4; length: 16; CDR3: CASSLVRGATNEKLFF
V: TRBV20-1; J: TRBJ2-2; length: 15; CDR3: CSARDPRTDTGELFF
V: TRBV12-3/TRBV12-4; J: TRBJ2-5; length: 12; CDR3: CASSINRDSQYF
V: TRBV25-1; J: TRBJ2-5; length: 15; CDR3: CASRRGTKYQETQYF
V: TRBV29-1; J: TRBJ2-5; length: 15; CDR3: CSLGVAGAPQETQYF